The sequence of this T cell receptor (beta chain) was determined in a study of cytomegalovirus exposure and HLA in healthy donors. Data came from immunoSEQ multiplex PCR; TCRdb stores just in-frame clones and leaves some out. The repertoire consists of approximately 190,000 clones, with around 80% occurring once and the leading ten covering roughly 13%. Regarding this clone: Its antigen is not known.

This CDR3 has 16 amino acids. V trimming: 2 bases; J trimming: 0 bases; junction bases outside the gene matches: 3. CDR1 KGHSH and CDR2 LQKENI come from the germline V gene. Study-wide findings and caveats: TCR clusters originating in the first cohort tended to co-occur in the approximately 130 validation repertoires, according to a later analysis. The study flagged 150 to 200 TCR beta chains as cytomegalovirus-associated.

What was sequenced was PBMCs. This receptor was identified in a woman younger than 45 in good health and CMV-seropositive. The chain links TRBV18 to TRBJ2-2; 7 positions match TRBD1. In DNA, the CDR3 is TGTGCCAGCTCACCAGGACAGGCCGCGAACACCGGGGAGCTGTTTTTT. Its translation is CASSPGQAANTGELFF.